A single sample is the source of the 23 T cell receptor beta chains below, sequenced in a study of blood T cell repertoires in COVID-19. This table comes from immunoSEQ multiplex PCR, and its TCRdb copy is limited to in-frame clones, with some not included. The data hold 100,000 to 130,000 clones, with about nine tenths observed a single time. Source material: peripheral blood. Receptor source: a woman aged 25-40 years with acute or convalescent COVID-19.

This chain uses TRBV7-9 with TRBJ2-1, with 7 nucleotides matching TRBD1. J gave up 2 bases and V 7 bases, and 8 bases lay outside the gene matches. The CDR3 has 15 amino acids. Germline values: CDR1 SEHNR, CDR2 FQNEAQ (reference sequence). For the CDR3, the DNA is TGTGCCAGCATCCTGGGGCAGGGGGCCTACAATGAGCAGTTCTTC. This encodes CASILGQGAYNEQFF.

The chain employs TRBV4-3 and TRBJ1-3; tentatively, D is TRBD1 (5 bases). The V gene's germline CDR1 is LGHNA and CDR2 YSLEER. This CDR3 region has 17 residues. Trimming cost V 3 bases and J 5 bases, with 20 bases left between them. The CDR3 coding sequence is TGCGCCAGCAGCCATCACGGCGGGACTTTAACCAGAAACACCATATATTTT. Protein: CASSHHGGTLTRNTIYF.

The rearrangement joins TRBV27 to TRBJ1-1; 7 bases align to TRBD1. After removal of 6 bases from V and 2 bases from J, the junction contained 6 bases not matched to a gene. This CDR3 region has 14 residues. Germline CDR1 MNHEY, CDR2 SMNVEV (reference sequence). CDR3 sequence: CASRVGTANTEAFF. Here the CDR3 DNA reads TGTGCCAGCAGAGTAGGGACAGCCAACACTGAAGCTTTCTTT.

This chain connects TRBV30 to TRBJ2-6, with D possibly being TRBD2 (6 bases). Germline V lookup: CDR1 GTSNPN, CDR2 SVGIG (reference sequence). CDR3 length: 16 amino acids. V was clipped by 8 bases and J by 0 bases, with 17 bases between them. The CDR3 region is CAGSPGDYSGANVLTF. For the CDR3, the DNA is TGTGCCGGCAGCCCGGGGGATTACTCTGGGGCCAACGTCCTGACTTTC.

The chain has TRBV18 and TRBJ1-1; TRBD1 aligns across 9 bases. CDR3 size: 15 residues. The germline gives CDR1 KGHSH, CDR2 LQKENI. Trimming took 3 bases from V and 6 from J; bases not matched to a gene: 8. Here the CDR3 reads CASSPEQGAVPEAFF. DNA for the CDR3: TGTGCCAGCTCACCGGAACAGGGGGCCGTTCCTGAAGCTTTCTTT.

The rearrangement links TRBV2 to TRBJ1-1, with a tentative D call TRBD1 (5 bases). This CDR3 region has 13 residues. Germline V gene lookup returns CDR1 SNHLY and CDR2 FYNNEI. Trimming took 4 bases from V and 3 from J, leaving 9 bases between them. CDR3 nucleotide sequence: TGTGCCAGCAGTGTACGACAGTACACTGAAGCTTTCTTT. Its translation: CASSVRQYTEAFF. Complete variable domain (other parts from reference TRBV2 and TRBJ1-1): EPEVTQTPSHQVTQMGQEVILRCVPISNHLYFYWYRQILGQKVEFLVSFYNNEISEKSEIFDDQFSVERPDGSNFTLKIRSTKLEDSAMYFCASSVRQYTEAFFGQGTRLTVV.

This clone was counted once. J is TRBJ1-2 and V is TRBV4-1; 8 positions agree with TRBD1. The CDR3 spans 15 residues. Looked up from germline, CDR1 is MGHRA and CDR2 is YSYEKL. V gave up 2 bases and J gave up 4 bases; unmatched junction bases: 6. CDR3 DNA sequence: TGCGCCAGCAGCCAACAGGGGGCGGAGGCCTATGGCTACACCTTC. Translated: CASSQQGAEAYGYTF.

V is TRBV7-2 and J is TRBJ2-4, with 10 bases aligning to TRBD2. Per the germline V gene, CDR1 is SGHTA and CDR2 is FQGNSA. The CDR3 spans 15 residues. V gave up 2 bases and J gave up 6 bases; unmatched junction bases: 4. The CDR3 DNA reads as TGTGCCAGCAGCTTATCTAGCGGGGGCCTAAACATTCAGTACTTC. Encoded protein: CASSLSSGGLNIQYF.

This clone turned up a few times. This chain uses TRBV7-9 with TRBJ2-5, with TRBD1 identical over 12 bases. The CDR3 extends over 13 amino acids. V was clipped by 8 bases and J by 5 bases; unmatched bases: 3. Germline-derived CDR1 and CDR2 are SEHNR and FQNEAQ (reference sequence). CDR3 nucleotide sequence: TGTGCCAGCGGGACAGGGGGCGCGGAGACCCAGTACTTC. Protein: CASGTGGAETQYF. The variable domain in full, with the rest retrieved from reference TRBV7-9 and TRBJ2-5, is DTGVSQNPRHKITKRGQNVTFRCDPISEHNRLYWYRQTLGQGPEFLTYFQNEAQLEKSRLLSDRFSAERPKGSFSTLEIQRTEQGDSAMYLCASGTGGAETQYFGPGTRLLVL.

This clone was recorded a few times. This chain connects TRBV4-3 to TRBJ1-5; no clear D. The CDR3 consists of 14 residues. Germline CDR1 is LGHNA and CDR2 is YSLEER. The germline V and J ends were trimmed by 0 bases and 4 bases, with 7 bases remaining between them. For the CDR3, the DNA is TGCGCCAGCAGCCAAGATAGGCGGAATCAGCCCCAGCATTTT. It yields the protein CASSQDRRNQPQHF.

This clone was seen just once. The CDR3 nucleotides read TGTGCCAGCAGTTGGCGGGAACACTCCTACGAGCAGTACTTC. It specifies CASSWREHSYEQYF. The V and J genes are TRBV27 and TRBJ2-7, with D maybe TRBD2 (6 bases). This CDR3 has 14 residues. Germline loops: CDR1 MNHEY, CDR2 SMNVEV (reference sequence). V lost 4 bases to trimming and J lost 0 bases, with 10 bases between them.

The V and J genes are TRBV5-6 and TRBJ1-2, with 8 bases fitting TRBD1. The CDR3 sequence is 13 residues long. CDR1 and CDR2 from the germline V gene are SGHDT and YYEEEE. V gave up 3 bases and J gave up 5 bases; unmatched junction bases: 3. The CDR3 here is CASSSDRAYGYTF. DNA for the CDR3: TGTGCCAGCAGCTCGGACAGGGCTTATGGCTACACCTTC.

This chain links TRBV28 with TRBJ2-6, with 8 bases identical to TRBD2. Germline lookup yields CDR1 MDHEN and CDR2 SYDVKM. The CDR3 consists of 21 residues. V shed 1 base and J 0 bases; nucleotides not matched to a gene: 14. Written as DNA, the CDR3 is TGTGCCAGCAGTTTATATACCAGCGGGAGAGGCAGTGGCTCTGGGGCCAACGTCCTGACTTTC. It specifies CASSLYTSGRGSGSGANVLTF.

This chain connects TRBV19 to TRBJ2-1; D not certain. The CDR3 is 14 amino acids. V was clipped by 10 bases and J by 5 bases, with 18 bases between them. Germline V gene sequence: CDR1 LNHDA, CDR2 SQIVND (reference sequence). The CDR3 DNA reads as TGTGCCACAGGCCCCGCTACTCCGAACAATGAGCAGTTCTTC. Translation: CATGPATPNNEQFF. The full variable domain, rest sourced from reference TRBV19 and TRBJ2-1, is DGGITQSPKYLFRKEGQNVTLSCEQNLNHDAMYWYRQDPGQGLRLIYYSQIVNDFQKGDIAEGYSVSREKKESFPLTVTSAQKNPTAFYLCATGPATPNNEQFFGPGTRLTVL.

The rearrangement links TRBV27 to TRBJ1-2; the D is unclear. Germline lookup yields CDR1 MNHEY and CDR2 SMNVEV (reference sequence). The ends were cut back, 6 bases at V and 7 bases at J, with 18 bases in the middle. The CDR3 consists of 14 residues. This CDR3 reads CASSQSQYRTGYTF. CDR3 DNA sequence: TGTGCCAGCAGCCAATCACAGTACCGCACTGGCTACACCTTC.

The chain is built from TRBV4-2 and TRBJ2-7; possibly TRBD2 for D (6 bases). This CDR3 region has 13 residues. Germline assignment: CDR1 LGHNA and CDR2 YNFKEQ. Trimming shortened V by 6 bases and J by 3 bases, and 12 bases separated the two germline ends. In nucleotides, the CDR3 is TGTGCCAGCAGTTCAACGCGGGGCTACGAGCAGTACTTC. Amino acids: CASSSTRGYEQYF.

A note on this clone: At the DNA level, this CDR3 is encoded by other sequences in the same sample as well. Written as DNA, the CDR3 is TGTGCCAGCAGTTACAGGGGGTCCACTGAAGCTTTCTTT. It codes for CASSYRGSTEAFF. This sequence joins TRBV6-2 or TRBV6-3 and TRBJ1-1; TRBD1 might be the D (6 bases). CDR1 MNHEY and CDR2 SVGEGT come from the germline V gene. There are 13 residues in the CDR3. V dropped 2 bases and J dropped 4 bases, with 8 bases sitting between them.

V and J are TRBV4-3 and TRBJ2-7, with TRBD2 matching 10 bases. V shed 2 bases and J 2 bases; nucleotides not matched to a gene: 9. The CDR3 is 17 amino acids. Germline assignment: CDR1 LGHNA and CDR2 YSLEER. In nucleotides, the CDR3 is TGCGCCAGCAGCCAACTTACTAGCGGGACCTTAGCCTACGAGCAGTACTTC. It translates to CASSQLTSGTLAYEQYF.

The chain employs TRBV4-2 and TRBJ1-5; D is uncertain. The CDR3 spans 14 residues. Germline V gene data show CDR1 as LGHNA and CDR2 as YNFKEQ. V shed 2 bases and J shed 3 bases, with 8 bases lying between them. Written as DNA, the CDR3 is TGTGCCAGCAGCCAAAGGCAGGACAATCAGCCCCAGCATTTT. The encoded protein is CASSQRQDNQPQHF.

This chain joins TRBV30 and TRBJ2-7, with TRBD1 identical over 11 bases. CDR3 length: 12 amino acids. CDR1 is GTSNPN and CDR2 is SVGIG in the germline V gene (reference sequence). J was trimmed by 9 bases and V by 7 bases; bases with no gene match: 8. CDR3 sequence: CALKGQGAAQYF. The CDR3 DNA follows: TGTGCCTTGAAAGGACAGGGGGCTGCGCAGTACTTC.

The rearrangement uses TRBV27 and TRBJ1-2, with D uncertain. The CDR3 extends over 11 amino acids. The germline CDR1 and CDR2 sequences are MNHEY and SMNVEV (reference sequence). V dropped 10 bases and J dropped 5 bases, with 11 bases sitting between them. CDR3 DNA: TGTGCCACGAGCGATGTTTATGGCTACACCTTC. Amino acid sequence: CATSDVYGYTF.

The chain combines TRBV5-6 with TRBJ2-7; maybe TRBD1 (5 bases). Deletions cut 1 base from V and 5 bases from J, with 7 bases between. The CDR3 extends over 12 amino acids. The germline gives CDR1 SGHDT, CDR2 YYEEEE. In DNA, the CDR3 is TGTGCCAGCAGCTTGACCAGGGACGAGCAGTACTTC. Protein: CASSLTRDEQYF.

DNA for the CDR3: TGTGCCAGCAGTTTAGTGTCAGGCAATCAGCCCCAGCATTTT. Amino acid sequence: CASSLVSGNQPQHF. The chain is built from TRBV27 and TRBJ1-5; D unclear. V lost 2 bases and J lost 2, with 7 bases in between. Germline values: CDR1 MNHEY, CDR2 SMNVEV (reference sequence). CDR3 length: 14 residues.